The 16 T cell receptor beta chains below all came from one sample that was sequenced in a study of T cell responses to AZD1222 COVID-19 vaccine. Repertoires were generated with immunoSEQ multiplex PCR, while TCRdb's copy carries only in-frame clones and drops some. Of about 81,000 clones in the sample, less than 95% were seen once. Specimen: peripheral blood, collected 28 days after the second AZD1222 dose. These receptors all come from an adult who received the AZD1222 COVID-19 vaccine.

The genes are TRBV7-2 and TRBJ2-7; D is perhaps TRBD1 or TRBD2 (5 bases each). The CDR3 loop spans 16 amino acids. The germline V gene has CDR1 SGHTA and CDR2 FQGNSA. V lost 0 bases and J 2 bases, leaving 14 bases between the germline ends. This CDR3 reads CASSLASGTGTYEQYF. CDR3 DNA sequence: TGTGCCAGCAGCTTAGCGTCAGGGACGGGTACCTACGAGCAGTACTTC.

V usage is TRBV4-2 and J usage is TRBJ1-6, with D unclear. The CDR3 runs 15 residues. Trimming stripped 0 bases from V and 6 bases from J, with 9 bases between. Germline CDR1 LGHNA, CDR2 YNFKEQ. The DNA for the CDR3 is TGTGCCAGCAGCCAAGATTCCAGTAGTAATTCACCCCTCCACTTT. Its translation: CASSQDSSSNSPLHF.

The chain is built from TRBV28 and TRBJ2-1; D call uncertain. The CDR3 totals 15 residues. Germline V gene data show CDR1 as MDHEN and CDR2 as SYDVKM. V was trimmed by 3 bases and J by 3 bases, leaving 12 bases between them. CDR3 sequence: CASSFGLYGYNEQFF. CDR3 in DNA: TGTGCCAGCAGTTTTGGTCTCTACGGCTACAATGAGCAGTTCTTC.

This chain uses TRBV3-1 (or the pseudogene TRBV3-2) with TRBJ1-5; D is uncertain. Germline V lookup: CDR1 LGHDT, CDR2 YNNKEL (reference sequence). The ends were cut back, 1 base at V and 9 bases at J, with 10 bases in the middle. The CDR3 extends over 13 amino acids. In nucleotides, the CDR3 is TGTGCCAGCAGCCAAGCCCGGGAAGGGCCCCAGCATTTT. It is translated as CASSQAREGPQHF.

The gene calls are TRBV6-5 and TRBJ2-5; perhaps TRBD1 as D (5 bases). Germline V gives CDR1 MNHEY, CDR2 SVGAGI. The CDR3 is made up of 14 amino acids. Trimming shortened V by 0 bases and J by 1 base, and 6 bases separated the two germline ends. This chain's CDR3 is CASSYSGAQETQYF. CDR3 sequence (DNA): TGTGCCAGCAGTTACTCAGGGGCCCAAGAGACCCAGTACTTC.

This sequence joins TRBV6-5 and TRBJ2-7, with 8 bases identical to TRBD2. In germline, CDR1 is MNHEY, CDR2 SVGAGI. The CDR3 sequence is 16 residues long. Trimming took 0 bases from V and 2 from J; bases not matched to a gene: 6. CDR3 amino acids: CASSYSSSGDAYEQYF. The CDR3 coding sequence is TGTGCCAGCAGTTACTCGAGTAGCGGGGATGCCTACGAGCAGTACTTC.

The J gene is TRBJ2-1, the V gene TRBV14; D uncertain. Trimming shortened V by 0 bases and J by 5 bases, and 11 bases separated the two germline ends. CDR3 length equals 15 residues. Germline V gives CDR1 SGHDN, CDR2 FVKESK. The CDR3 protein is CASSQDLLTNNEQFF. The CDR3 DNA reads TGTGCCAGCAGCCAAGATCTGCTCACAAACAATGAGCAGTTCTTC.

This chain links TRBV28 with TRBJ2-1; 9 nucleotides agree with TRBD2. This CDR3 is built from 15 residues. With V trimmed by 3 bases and J by 6 bases, 6 bases remained unmatched. Germline V lookup: CDR1 MDHEN, CDR2 SYDVKM. The CDR3 sequence is CASSLATSGSNEQFF. The DNA of the CDR3 is TGTGCCAGCAGTTTGGCGACTAGCGGAAGCAATGAGCAGTTCTTC.

The CDR3 here is CASSFGPLEGYTF. The CDR3 DNA reads as TGTGCCAGCAGCTTTGGACCGCTTGAGGGCTACACCTTC. The chain is built from TRBV5-8 and TRBJ1-2; D unclear. Between the trimmed V and J ends, which lost 2 bases and 8 bases, there was a span of 13 bases. The CDR3 length is 13 residues. CDR1 SGHTS and CDR2 YDEGEE come from the germline V gene.

This chain connects TRBV6-4 to TRBJ1-5; possibly TRBD1 for D (5 bases). Trimming pared 2 bases from V and 0 bases from J, leaving 8 bases between. Germline CDR1 reads MRHNA; CDR2 reads SNTAGT. The CDR3 extends over 15 amino acids. CDR3 amino acids: CASSDPRVSNQPQHF. CDR3 in DNA: TGTGCCAGCAGTGACCCCAGGGTTAGCAATCAGCCCCAGCATTTT.

The CDR3 loop is CATSLAGPGYNEQFF. CDR3 in DNA: TGTGCCACTTCTCTCGCGGGACCCGGCTACAATGAGCAGTTCTTC. This rearrangement joins TRBV6-5 to TRBJ2-1; D perhaps matches TRBD2 (6 bases). Germline V gene sequence: CDR1 MNHEY, CDR2 SVGAGI. V dropped 10 bases and J dropped 3 bases, with 19 bases sitting between them. The CDR3 totals 15 residues.

The chain links TRBV7-3 to TRBJ2-2; 9 positions match TRBD2. The V gene end was trimmed by 5 bases and the J gene end by 7 bases; junction bases not matched to a gene: 14. The CDR3 contains 17 residues. CDR1 is SGHTA, CDR2 FQGTGA, per germline. This CDR3 reads CASSPLAGTRAGGELFF. DNA for the CDR3: TGTGCCAGCAGCCCTCTAGCGGGGACCCGAGCTGGCGGGGAGCTGTTTTTT.

The genes are TRBV10-3 and TRBJ2-2, with 13 bases identical to TRBD2. Germline trimming cut 6 bases from V and 6 bases from J; bases unmatched to any gene: 4. This CDR3 contains 15 residues. Germline assignment: CDR1 ENHRY and CDR2 SYGVKD. For the CDR3, the DNA is TGTGCCATCAGGGGACTAGCGGGAATTGCCGGGGAGCTGTTTTTT. Its translation is CAIRGLAGIAGELFF.

This chain connects TRBV14 to TRBJ1-5; 7 nucleotides align to TRBD1. The CDR3 contains 14 residues. The J segment lost 4 bases and the V segment lost 4 bases, leaving 4 bases of the junction unmatched. Germline V lookup: CDR1 SGHDN, CDR2 FVKESK. The CDR3 reads CASSPGTVNQPQHF. The CDR3 DNA reads as TGTGCCAGCAGCCCCGGGACAGTTAATCAGCCCCAGCATTTT.

The V call is TRBV29-1, the J call TRBJ2-7; weak D call: TRBD2 (6 bases). The CDR3 is 14 amino acids. In germline, CDR1 is SQVTM, CDR2 ANQGSEA. V dropped 4 bases and J dropped 4 bases, with 17 bases sitting between them. In nucleotides, the CDR3 is TGCAGCGTTGTCTTCCTTTTTGGGAGGTACGAGCAGTACTTC. Residues: CSVVFLFGRYEQYF.

The J gene is TRBJ1-5, the V gene TRBV7-9; D is unresolved. Trimming stripped 4 bases from V and 5 bases from J, with 24 bases between. Germline CDR1 SEHNR, CDR2 FQNEAQ (reference sequence). The CDR3 extends over 18 amino acids. The CDR3 loop is CASSSSYGGQVVDQPQHF. The CDR3 nucleotides read TGTGCCAGCAGCTCCTCCTATGGCGGCCAGGTAGTAGATCAGCCCCAGCATTTT.